The 29 T cell receptor beta chains below all came from one sample that was sequenced in a study of patients and donors after allogeneic stem cell transplantation. TCRdb recomputed calls from the RT-PCR reads with MiXCR, one row per CDR3 protein. The table records over 350,000 distinct CDR3 sequences, roughly 17% of them present only once. Sequencing was carried out using blood, either unsorted or a sorted T cell fraction (not recorded which). These receptors all stem from a human donor who was either an allogeneic HSCT recipient or a stem cell or donor lymphocyte infusion donor (not recorded which). It is not recorded whose cells these are; they may come from a transplant donor.

This clonotype occurred a few times. This chain connects TRBV20-1 to TRBJ2-7, with D perhaps TRBD1 (5 bases). Per germline, CDR1 DFQATT and CDR2 SNEGSKA (reference sequence). There are 12 residues in the CDR3. Trimming shortened V by 3 bases and J by 2 bases, and 8 bases separated the two germline ends. The CDR3 nucleotides are TGCAGTGCTAGCGGCAGGGCCTACGAGCAGTACTTC. It codes for CSASGRAYEQYF.

The V and J genes are TRBV4-1 and TRBJ2-1; D is ambiguous. The germline V gene encodes CDR1 MGHRA and CDR2 YSYEKL. This CDR3 has 12 amino acids. V lost 1 base and J 10 bases, leaving 8 bases between the germline ends. The chain's CDR3 is CASSQGPREQFF. The CDR3 DNA reads as TGCGCCAGCAGCCAAGGGCCAAGGGAGCAGTTCTTC.

The chain couples TRBV3-1 to TRBJ2-1; D gene uncertain. Trimming cost V 1 base and J 6 bases, with 16 bases left between them. The germline CDR1 and CDR2 sequences are LGHDT and YNNKEL (reference sequence). This CDR3 has 16 amino acids. The CDR3: CASSQVLGLRSNEQFF. The CDR3 DNA reads TGTGCCAGCAGCCAAGTATTAGGCCTGAGGAGCAATGAGCAGTTCTTC.

This clonotype appeared a few times. The chain recombines TRBV19 with TRBJ1-4; D not resolved. This CDR3 is built from 14 residues. From germline, CDR1 is LNHDA and CDR2 SQIVND (reference sequence). V was pared by 11 bases and J by 4 bases, with 17 bases between. The CDR3 DNA sequence: TGTGCCGTCAGTTCTCATAGGAGTAATGAAAAACTGTTTTTT. Its protein is CAVSSHRSNEKLFF. Combining the CDR3 with reference TRBV19 and TRBJ1-4 gives the whole variable domain DGGITQSPKYLFRKEGQNVTLSCEQNLNHDAMYWYRQDPGQGLRLIYYSQIVNDFQKGDIAEGYSVSREKKESFPLTVTSAQKNPTAFYLCAVSSHRSNEKLFFGSGTQLSVL.

The chain recombines TRBV2 with TRBJ1-2; D is unresolved. Germline V gene data show CDR1 as SNHLY and CDR2 as FYNNEI. The CDR3 spans 12 residues. V gave up 1 base and J gave up 4 bases, with 4 bases separating them. The CDR3 here is CASSEVPYGYTF. The CDR3 DNA follows: TGTGCCAGCAGTGAAGTACCCTATGGCTACACCTTC. Complete variable domain (other parts from reference TRBV2 and TRBJ1-2): EPEVTQTPSHQVTQMGQEVILRCVPISNHLYFYWYRQILGQKVEFLVSFYNNEISEKSEIFDDQFSVERPDGSNFTLKIRSTKLEDSAMYFCASSEVPYGYTFGSGTRLTVV.

The chain is built from TRBV4-1 and TRBJ2-3, with 9 nucleotides matching TRBD1. The germline gives CDR1 MGHRA, CDR2 YSYEKL. This CDR3 has 18 residues. Losses at the gene ends were 0 bases for V and 0 bases for J; bases not matched to a gene: 7. The CDR3: CASSQEGGQGLSTDTQYF. In nucleotides, the CDR3 is TGCGCCAGCAGCCAAGAAGGGGGACAGGGCCTTAGCACAGATACGCAGTATTTT.

At least ten counts were recorded for this clonotype. The chain carries TRBV9 and TRBJ2-2; 8 nucleotides align to TRBD1. Germline V lookup: CDR1 SGDLS, CDR2 YYNGEE. The CDR3 is made up of 18 amino acids. V was pared by 0 bases and J by 0 bases, with 7 bases of the junction left unmatched. The CDR3 DNA reads as TGTGCCAGCAGCGTAGAGTGGGGGACAGGCACGAACACCGGGGAGCTGTTTTTT. It yields the protein CASSVEWGTGTNTGELFF.

The gene calls are TRBV12-3 or TRBV12-4 and TRBJ2-2, with 9 bases fitting TRBD2. The CDR3 loop spans 15 amino acids. Germline trimming cut 8 bases from V and 4 bases from J; bases unmatched to any gene: 8. The CDR3 sequence: CASAPPSGTTGELFF. CDR3 coding DNA: TGTGCCAGCGCCCCCCCTAGCGGGACCACCGGGGAGCTGTTTTTT.

This clonotype was seen a handful of times. V is TRBV6-5 and J is TRBJ2-7, with a weak D call TRBD2 (5 bases). Trimming removed 0 bases at V and 3 bases at J, with 12 bases between. Germline V CDR1 and CDR2: MNHEY, SVGAGI. This CDR3 is built from 15 residues. The CDR3 reads CASSYSGGGFYEQYF. Written as DNA, the CDR3 is TGTGCCAGCAGTTACTCAGGCGGAGGTTTCTACGAGCAGTACTTC.

This clonotype was detected only a few times. The chain carries TRBV5-1 and TRBJ2-2; 8 nucleotides align to TRBD2. The V gene end was trimmed by 3 bases and the J gene end by 3 bases; junction bases not matched to a gene: 13. CDR1 is SGHRS, CDR2 YFSETQ, per germline. CDR3 length equals 18 residues. The CDR3 DNA reads as TGCGCCAGCAGCTCGAAAGGGGGTAGCGGGACCTACACCGGGGAGCTGTTTTTT. It specifies CASSSKGGSGTYTGELFF. Complete variable domain (other parts from reference TRBV5-1 and TRBJ2-2): KAGVTQTPRYLIKTRGQQVTLSCSPISGHRSVSWYQQTPGQGLQFLFEYFSETQRNKGNFPGRFSGRQFSNSRSEMNVSTLELGDSALYLCASSSKGGSGTYTGELFFGEGSRLTVL.

The chain has TRBV10-3 and TRBJ2-7; tentatively, D is TRBD2 (5 bases). The germline V and J ends were trimmed by 3 bases and 7 bases, with 25 bases remaining between them. Per the germline V gene, CDR1 is ENHRY and CDR2 is SYGVKD. This CDR3 spans 17 amino acids. CDR3 amino acids: CAISDSFPTSPLGEQYF. DNA for the CDR3: TGTGCCATCAGTGATTCCTTTCCTACTAGTCCTCTCGGGGAGCAGTACTTC.

This clonotype was detected only a few times. The chain has TRBV21-1 and TRBJ2-4. TRBV21-1 represents a pseudogene. The CDR3 runs 12 residues. In nucleotides, the CDR3 is TGTGCCAGTCACACGGTGTTGGGCATTCAGTACTTC. Its protein is CASHTVLGIQYF.

The rearrangement uses TRBV4-3 and TRBJ2-3, with D maybe TRBD2 (6 bases). The CDR3 contains 13 residues. The V and J ends lost 3 bases and 4 bases respectively, with 8 bases between them. Germline V gene lookup returns CDR1 LGHNA and CDR2 YSLEER. The CDR3 nucleotides read TGCGCCAGCAGCCAGTCTAGCGCAGATACGCAGTATTTT. Residues: CASSQSSADTQYF.

The chain combines TRBV6-1 with TRBJ1-4, with D possibly being TRBD1 (5 bases). The V end was cut by 6 bases, the J end by 7 bases, with 15 bases between. The CDR3 sequence is 14 residues long. Germline CDR1 reads MNHNS; CDR2 reads SASEGT. DNA of the CDR3: TGTGCCAGCAGCCGGGACCCAGTTGGTGAAAAACTGTTTTTT. Its protein is CASSRDPVGEKLFF.

Only a few counts were recorded for this clonotype. The chain links TRBV4-2 to TRBJ1-1; maybe TRBD1 (6 bases). Between the trimmed V and J ends, which lost 0 bases and 1 base, there was a span of 18 bases. Per germline, CDR1 LGHNA and CDR2 YNFKEQ. The CDR3 runs to 18 residues. As DNA, the CDR3 is TGTGCCAGCAGCCAAGATCCCAGGGGCGCGGGGGCGAACACTGAAGCTTTCTTT. As protein: CASSQDPRGAGANTEAFF.

Only a few counts were recorded for this clonotype. The V call is TRBV20-1, the J call TRBJ2-7; the D is unclear. The CDR3 runs 12 residues. The ends were cut back, 3 bases at V and 1 base at J, with 7 bases in the middle. CDR1 DFQATT and CDR2 SNEGSKA come from the germline V gene (reference sequence). The CDR3 sequence is CSASPRSYEQYF. The CDR3 nucleotides are TGCAGTGCTAGCCCCCGGTCCTACGAGCAGTACTTC.

V gene TRBV25-1 combines with J gene TRBJ1-1; the D is unclear. The germline V gene has CDR1 MGHDK and CDR2 SYGVNS. The V gene lost 1 base and the J gene lost 5 bases, with 8 bases spanning the gap. This CDR3 comprises 13 residues. The CDR3 coding sequence is TGTGCCAGCAGTGAATTCAGAGAAACTGAAGCTTTCTTT. Protein: CASSEFRETEAFF. The full variable domain, completed using reference TRBV25-1 and TRBJ1-1, is EADIYQTPRYLVIGTGKKITLECSQTMGHDKMYWYQQDPGMELHLIHYSYGVNSTEKGDLSSESTVSRIRTEHFPLTLESARPSHTSQYLCASSEFRETEAFFGQGTRLTVV.

V usage is TRBV15 and J usage is TRBJ1-2, with TRBD1 matching 9 bases. The V gene's germline CDR1 is LNHNV and CDR2 YYDKDF (reference sequence). With V trimmed by 6 bases and J by 6 bases, 8 bases remained unmatched. The CDR3 consists of 14 residues. CDR3 in amino acids: CATRRTGDEDGYTF. The CDR3 DNA is TGTGCCACCAGGAGGACAGGGGATGAGGATGGCTACACCTTC.

The chain links TRBV5-1 to TRBJ2-5; possibly TRBD2 for D (5 bases). Germline values: CDR1 SGHRS, CDR2 YFSETQ. CDR3 length: 15 residues. The ends were cut back, 2 bases at V and 3 bases at J, with 14 bases in the middle. The CDR3 loop is CASSLIRGWEETQYF. The CDR3, as DNA: TGCGCCAGCAGCTTAATCCGGGGTTGGGAAGAGACCCAGTACTTC.

This clonotype was seen more than once but under ten times. The J gene is TRBJ2-5, the V gene TRBV9, with 13 nucleotides matching TRBD2. The CDR3 is made up of 15 amino acids. V gave up 3 bases and J gave up 4 bases; unmatched junction bases: 3. Germline CDR1 and CDR2: SGDLS and YYNGEE. The CDR3 DNA is TGTGCCAGCAGCGCGGGGACTAGCGGGATAGAGACCCAGTACTTC. Translation: CASSAGTSGIETQYF.

V usage is TRBV7-3 and J usage is TRBJ1-1; unclear D gene. V was clipped by 5 bases and J by 6 bases, with 10 bases between them. The CDR3 length is 12 residues. Germline V lookup: CDR1 SGHTA, CDR2 FQGTGA. The CDR3 DNA follows: TGTGCCAGCAGCCCTAACGGGGCTGAAGCTTTCTTT. Protein product: CASSPNGAEAFF.

The V and J genes are TRBV7-3 and TRBJ2-3; D possibly uses TRBD1 or TRBD2 (5 bases each). Between the trimmed V and J ends, which lost 3 bases and 6 bases, there was a span of 13 bases. The CDR3 is 14 amino acids. Per germline, CDR1 SGHTA and CDR2 FQGTGA. CDR3 protein: CASSFTGWGDTQYF. In DNA form, the CDR3 reads TGTGCCAGCAGCTTCACGGGATGGGGCGATACGCAGTATTTT.

This clonotype was counted only a few times. This may be a read error: a much more frequent sequence differs by one nucleotide. The V gene is TRBV6-2 or TRBV6-3, the J gene TRBJ2-5; D not certain. V lost 6 bases to trimming and J lost 5 bases, with 4 bases between them. The CDR3 covers 10 residues. Germline V gene lookup returns CDR1 MNHEY and CDR2 SVGEGT. CDR3 in DNA: TGTGCCAGCAGGTGGGAGACCCAGTACTTC. It specifies CASRWETQYF.

J is TRBJ1-5 and V is TRBV12-3 or TRBV12-4; TRBD1 matches at 11 bases. Trimming at V came to 6 bases and at J to 5 bases, leaving 12 bases not matched to a gene. The CDR3 contains 17 residues. CDR3 nucleotides: TGTGCCAGCAGCCGCCGGAGTCGGACAGGGGGCTATCAGCCCCAGCATTTT. This encodes CASSRRSRTGGYQPQHF.

V is TRBV19 and J is TRBJ2-1; no definite D call. Looked up from germline, CDR1 is LNHDA and CDR2 is SQIVND (reference sequence). The CDR3 sequence is 16 residues long. The V gene lost 0 bases and the J gene lost 3 bases, with 12 bases spanning the gap. The CDR3 DNA is TGTGCCAGTAGTATAGACGGGTGGCAGGACTACAATGAGCAGTTCTTC. This encodes CASSIDGWQDYNEQFF.

The chain has TRBV10-3 and TRBJ2-5, with D maybe TRBD2 (6 bases). V gave up 4 bases and J gave up 9 bases, with 21 bases separating them. Germline values: CDR1 ENHRY, CDR2 SYGVKD. This CDR3 spans 15 amino acids. CDR3 in DNA: TGTGCCATCAGTGCTCAGGGAGGCAGGCCCGGGGCCCAGTACTTC. It specifies CAISAQGGRPGAQYF.

This clonotype was picked up a small number of times. The chain is built from TRBV7-9 and TRBJ2-1; D call uncertain. Per the germline V gene, CDR1 is SEHNR and CDR2 is FQNEAQ (reference sequence). This CDR3 has 17 amino acids. V lost 5 bases and J 0 bases, leaving 17 bases between the germline ends. CDR3 region: CASSPTQAKGSYNEQFF. For the CDR3, the DNA is TGTGCCAGCAGCCCGACTCAAGCGAAGGGCTCCTACAATGAGCAGTTCTTC. Full variable domain (rest looked up from reference TRBV7-9 and TRBJ2-1): DTGVSQNPRHKITKRGQNVTFRCDPISEHNRLYWYRQTLGQGPEFLTYFQNEAQLEKSRLLSDRFSAERPKGSFSTLEIQRTEQGDSAMYLCASSPTQAKGSYNEQFFGPGTRLTVL.

In this sample, this clonotype turned up a few times. In nucleotides, the CDR3 is TGTGCCAGCAGCGCGGGACATTTACTCAATCAGCCCCAGCATTTT. Translation gives CASSAGHLLNQPQHF. The chain links TRBV7-2 to TRBJ1-5; D might be TRBD1 (6 bases). Between the trimmed V and J ends, which lost 5 bases and 3 bases, there was a span of 14 bases. Germline assignment: CDR1 SGHTA and CDR2 FQGNSA. The length of the CDR3 is 15 residues.

Turning to this clonotype: The CDR3 does not close with the conserved phenylalanine or tryptophan, likely indicating a read error. The chain links TRBV7-4 to TRBJ2-7; D gene uncertain. The CDR3 spans 11 residues. Trimming removed 4 bases from V and 5 bases from J, with 6 bases in between. CDR1 SGHVT and CDR2 SQSDAQ come from the germline V gene. DNA for the CDR3: TGTGCCAGCAGCTCCTCTCACGAGCAGTACCTC. Its protein product is CASSSSHEQYL.